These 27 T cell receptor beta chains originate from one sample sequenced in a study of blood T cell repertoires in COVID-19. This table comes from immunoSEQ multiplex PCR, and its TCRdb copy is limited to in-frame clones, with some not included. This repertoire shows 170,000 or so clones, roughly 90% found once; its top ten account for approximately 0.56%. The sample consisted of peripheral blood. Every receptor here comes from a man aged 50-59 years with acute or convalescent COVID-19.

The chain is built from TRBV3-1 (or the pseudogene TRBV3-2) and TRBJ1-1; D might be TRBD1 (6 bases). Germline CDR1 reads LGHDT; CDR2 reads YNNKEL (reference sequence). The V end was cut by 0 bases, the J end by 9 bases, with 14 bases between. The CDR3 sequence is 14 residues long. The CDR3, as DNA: TGTGCCAGCAGCCAAGACCGACGGGGGGGCCAAGCTTTCTTT. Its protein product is CASSQDRRGGQAFF.

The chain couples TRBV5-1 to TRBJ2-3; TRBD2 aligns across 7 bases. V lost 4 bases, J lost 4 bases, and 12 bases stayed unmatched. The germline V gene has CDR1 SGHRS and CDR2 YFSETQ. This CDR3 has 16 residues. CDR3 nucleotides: TGCGCCAGCAGCCCCTTTGGCGGAGGGAGGGCAGATACGCAGTATTTT. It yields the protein CASSPFGGGRADTQYF.

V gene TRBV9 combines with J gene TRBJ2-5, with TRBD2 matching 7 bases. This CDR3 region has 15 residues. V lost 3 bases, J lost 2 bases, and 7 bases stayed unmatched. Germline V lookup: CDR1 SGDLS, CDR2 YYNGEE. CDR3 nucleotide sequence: TGTGCCAGCAGCGGGAGGCGGGAGAGTCAAGAGACCCAGTACTTC. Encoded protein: CASSGRRESQETQYF. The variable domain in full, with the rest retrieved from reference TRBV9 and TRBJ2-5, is DSGVTQTPKHLITATGQRVTLRCSPRSGDLSVYWYQQSLDQGLQFLIQYYNGEERAKGNILERFSAQQFPDLHSELNLSSLELGDSALYFCASSGRRESQETQYFGPGTRLLVL.

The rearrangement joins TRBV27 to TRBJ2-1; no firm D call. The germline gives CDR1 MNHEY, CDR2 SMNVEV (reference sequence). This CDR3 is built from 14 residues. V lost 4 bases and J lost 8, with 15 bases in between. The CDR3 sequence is CASSSGYASYEQFF. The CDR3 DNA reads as TGTGCCAGCAGTTCTGGTTACGCGTCCTATGAGCAGTTCTTC.

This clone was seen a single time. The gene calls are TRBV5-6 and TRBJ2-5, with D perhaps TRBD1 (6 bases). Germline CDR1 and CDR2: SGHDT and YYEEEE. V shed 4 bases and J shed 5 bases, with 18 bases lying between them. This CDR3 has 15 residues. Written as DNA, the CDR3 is TGTGCCAGCAGCCCAGAGGGCAGGGGTGTGGAGACCCAGTACTTC. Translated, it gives CASSPEGRGVETQYF.

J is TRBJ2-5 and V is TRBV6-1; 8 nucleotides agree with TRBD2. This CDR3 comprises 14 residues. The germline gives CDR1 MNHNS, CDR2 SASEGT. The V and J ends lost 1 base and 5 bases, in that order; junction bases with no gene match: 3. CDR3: CASSEESSGETQYF. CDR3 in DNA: TGTGCCAGCAGTGAAGAATCTAGCGGGGAGACCCAGTACTTC.

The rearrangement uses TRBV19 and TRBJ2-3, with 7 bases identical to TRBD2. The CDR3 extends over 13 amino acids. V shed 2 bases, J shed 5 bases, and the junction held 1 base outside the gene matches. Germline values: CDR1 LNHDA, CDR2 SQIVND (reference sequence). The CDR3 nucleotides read TGTGCCAGTAGTATAATAGCGGGAGATACGCAGTATTTT. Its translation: CASSIIAGDTQYF.

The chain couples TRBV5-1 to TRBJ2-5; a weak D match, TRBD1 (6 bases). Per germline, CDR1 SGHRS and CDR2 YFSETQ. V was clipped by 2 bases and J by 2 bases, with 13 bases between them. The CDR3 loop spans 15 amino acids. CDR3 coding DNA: TGCGCCAGCAGCTTCTGGGCAGGGGAGCAAGAGACCCAGTACTTC. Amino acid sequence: CASSFWAGEQETQYF.

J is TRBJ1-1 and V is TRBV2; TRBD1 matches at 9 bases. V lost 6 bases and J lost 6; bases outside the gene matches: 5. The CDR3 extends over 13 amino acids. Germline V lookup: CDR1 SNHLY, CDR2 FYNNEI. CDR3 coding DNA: TGTGCCAGCAGACCGACAGGGGGGTCTGAAGCTTTCTTT. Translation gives CASRPTGGSEAFF. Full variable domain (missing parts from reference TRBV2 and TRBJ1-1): EPEVTQTPSHQVTQMGQEVILRCVPISNHLYFYWYRQILGQKVEFLVSFYNNEISEKSEIFDDQFSVERPDGSNFTLKIRSTKLEDSAMYFCASRPTGGSEAFFGQGTRLTVV.

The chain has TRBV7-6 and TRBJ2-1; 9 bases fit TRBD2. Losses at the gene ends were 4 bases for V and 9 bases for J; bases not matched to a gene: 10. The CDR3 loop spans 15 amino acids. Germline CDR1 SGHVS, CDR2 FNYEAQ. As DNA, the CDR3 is TGTGCCAGCAGCTCCACCGGGACTAGCTTCGGTGAGCAGTTCTTC. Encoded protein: CASSSTGTSFGEQFF.

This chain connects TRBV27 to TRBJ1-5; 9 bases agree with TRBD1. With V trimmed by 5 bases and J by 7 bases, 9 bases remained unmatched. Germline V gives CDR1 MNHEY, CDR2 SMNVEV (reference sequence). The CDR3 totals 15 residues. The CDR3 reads CASSPGQGLYQPQHF. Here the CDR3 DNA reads TGTGCCAGCAGTCCGGGACAGGGTTTGTACCAGCCCCAGCATTTT.

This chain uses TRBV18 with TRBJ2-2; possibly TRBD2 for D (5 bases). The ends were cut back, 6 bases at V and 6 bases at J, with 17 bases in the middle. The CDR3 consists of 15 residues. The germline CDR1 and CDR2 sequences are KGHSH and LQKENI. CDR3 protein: CASSVREGVSGELFF. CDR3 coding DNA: TGTGCCAGCTCGGTTCGTGAGGGAGTATCCGGGGAGCTGTTTTTT.

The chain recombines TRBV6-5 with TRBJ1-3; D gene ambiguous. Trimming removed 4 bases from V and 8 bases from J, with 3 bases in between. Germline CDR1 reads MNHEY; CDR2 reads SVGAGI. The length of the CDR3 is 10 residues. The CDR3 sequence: CASSFDTIYF. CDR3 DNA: TGTGCCAGCAGTTTCGACACCATATATTTT.

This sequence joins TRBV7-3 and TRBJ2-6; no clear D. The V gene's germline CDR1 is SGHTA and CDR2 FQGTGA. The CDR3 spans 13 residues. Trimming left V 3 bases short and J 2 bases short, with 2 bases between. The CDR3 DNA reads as TGTGCCAGCAGCTTTACTGGGGCCAACGTCCTGACTTTC. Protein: CASSFTGANVLTF. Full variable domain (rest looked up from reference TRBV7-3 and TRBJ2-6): GAGVSQTPSNKVTEKGKYVELRCDPISGHTALYWYRQSLGQGPEFLIYFQGTGAADDSGLPNDRFFAVRPEGSVSTLKIQRTERGDSAVYLCASSFTGANVLTFGAGSRLTVL.

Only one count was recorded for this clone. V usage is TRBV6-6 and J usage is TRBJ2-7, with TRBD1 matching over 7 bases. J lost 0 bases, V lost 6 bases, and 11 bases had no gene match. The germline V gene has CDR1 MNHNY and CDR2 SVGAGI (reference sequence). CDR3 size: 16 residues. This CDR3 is CASSPIPTGSSYEQYF. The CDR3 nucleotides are TGTGCCAGCAGCCCCATTCCGACAGGGAGCTCCTACGAGCAGTACTTC.

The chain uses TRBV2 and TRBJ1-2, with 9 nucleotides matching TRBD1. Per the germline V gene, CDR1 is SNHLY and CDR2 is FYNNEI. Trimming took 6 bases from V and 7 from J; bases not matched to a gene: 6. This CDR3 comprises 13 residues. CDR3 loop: CASSFRTGVGYTF. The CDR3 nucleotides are TGTGCCAGCAGCTTTAGGACAGGGGTTGGCTACACCTTC.

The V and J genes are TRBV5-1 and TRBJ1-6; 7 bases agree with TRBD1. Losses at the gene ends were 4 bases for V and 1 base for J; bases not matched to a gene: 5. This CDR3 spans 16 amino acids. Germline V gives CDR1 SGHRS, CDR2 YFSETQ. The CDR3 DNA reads TGCGCCAGCAGCCAACAGGGGAAGTCCTATAATTCACCCCTCCACTTT. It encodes CASSQQGKSYNSPLHF.

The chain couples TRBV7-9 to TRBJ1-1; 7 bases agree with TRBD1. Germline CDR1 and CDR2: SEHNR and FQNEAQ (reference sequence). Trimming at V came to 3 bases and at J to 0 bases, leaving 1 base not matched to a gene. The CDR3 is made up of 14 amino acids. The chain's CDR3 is CASSFGQVNTEAFF. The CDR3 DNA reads TGTGCCAGCAGCTTTGGACAGGTGAACACTGAAGCTTTCTTT.

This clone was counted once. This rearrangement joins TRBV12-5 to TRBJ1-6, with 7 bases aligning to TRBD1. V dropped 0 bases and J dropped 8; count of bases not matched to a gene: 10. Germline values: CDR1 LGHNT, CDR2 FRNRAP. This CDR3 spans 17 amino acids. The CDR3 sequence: CASGLVRSRQGHSPLHF. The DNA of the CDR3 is TGTGCTAGTGGTTTGGTAAGGTCACGACAGGGCCATTCACCCCTCCACTTT.

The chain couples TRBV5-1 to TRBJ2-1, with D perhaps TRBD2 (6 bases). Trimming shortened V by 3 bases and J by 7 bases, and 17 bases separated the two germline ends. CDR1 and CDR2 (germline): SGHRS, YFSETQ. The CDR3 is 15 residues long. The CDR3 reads CASSSASPGENEQFF. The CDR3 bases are TGCGCCAGCAGCTCGGCCTCACCGGGGGAGAATGAGCAGTTCTTC.

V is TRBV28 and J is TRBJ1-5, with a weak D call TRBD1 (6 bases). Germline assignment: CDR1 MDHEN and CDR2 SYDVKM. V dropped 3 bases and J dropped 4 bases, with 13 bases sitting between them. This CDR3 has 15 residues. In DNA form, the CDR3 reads TGTGCCAGCAGTTTGTGGACAGACCCGAATCAGCCCCAGCATTTT. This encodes CASSLWTDPNQPQHF.

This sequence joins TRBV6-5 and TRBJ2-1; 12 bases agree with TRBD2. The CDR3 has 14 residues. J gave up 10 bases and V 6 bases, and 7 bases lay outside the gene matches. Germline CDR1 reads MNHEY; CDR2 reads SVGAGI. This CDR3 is CASSRGTSGFEQFF. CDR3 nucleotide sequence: TGTGCCAGCAGCAGAGGGACTAGCGGGTTCGAGCAGTTCTTC.

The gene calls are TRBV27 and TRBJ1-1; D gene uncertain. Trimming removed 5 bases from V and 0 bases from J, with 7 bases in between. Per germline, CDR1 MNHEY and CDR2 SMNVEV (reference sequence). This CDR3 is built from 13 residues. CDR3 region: CASSQGVNTEAFF. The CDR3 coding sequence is TGTGCCAGCAGTCAAGGAGTGAACACTGAAGCTTTCTTT.

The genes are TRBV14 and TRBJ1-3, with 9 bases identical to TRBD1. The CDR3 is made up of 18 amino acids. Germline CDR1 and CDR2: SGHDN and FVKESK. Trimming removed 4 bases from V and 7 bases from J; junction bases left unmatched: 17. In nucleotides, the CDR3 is TGTGCCAGCAGCCCCGGGACAGGGCTCGTAGGGCCCTTTAACACCATATATTTT. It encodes CASSPGTGLVGPFNTIYF.

CDR3 DNA: TGTGCCAGCAGTTTAACAGGAAATATCAATCAGCCCCAGCATTTT. Translated, it gives CASSLTGNINQPQHF. This chain uses TRBV28 with TRBJ1-5; the D gene is possibly TRBD1 (5 bases). Germline V lookup: CDR1 MDHEN, CDR2 SYDVKM. This CDR3 spans 15 amino acids. The germline V and J ends were trimmed by 2 bases and 3 bases, with 11 bases remaining between them. Drawing the rest from reference TRBV28 and TRBJ1-5, the complete variable domain is DVKVTQSSRYLVKRTGEKVFLECVQDMDHENMFWYRQDPGLGLRLIYFSYDVKMKEKGDIPEGYSVSREKKERFSLILESASTNQTSMYLCASSLTGNINQPQHFGDGTRLSIL.

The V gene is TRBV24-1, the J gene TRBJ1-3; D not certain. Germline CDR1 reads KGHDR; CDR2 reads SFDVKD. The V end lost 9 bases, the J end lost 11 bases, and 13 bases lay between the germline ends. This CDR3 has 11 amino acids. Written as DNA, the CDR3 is TGTGCCACCTCCCTGGAGGGATCCATATATTTT. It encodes CATSLEGSIYF.

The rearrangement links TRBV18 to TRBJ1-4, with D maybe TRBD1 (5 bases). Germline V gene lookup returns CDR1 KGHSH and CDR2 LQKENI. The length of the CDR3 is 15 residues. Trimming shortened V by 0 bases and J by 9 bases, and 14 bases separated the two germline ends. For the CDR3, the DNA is TGTGCCAGCTCACCACCATCCAGGGAAGGGCAAAAACTGTTTTTT. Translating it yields CASSPPSREGQKLFF.